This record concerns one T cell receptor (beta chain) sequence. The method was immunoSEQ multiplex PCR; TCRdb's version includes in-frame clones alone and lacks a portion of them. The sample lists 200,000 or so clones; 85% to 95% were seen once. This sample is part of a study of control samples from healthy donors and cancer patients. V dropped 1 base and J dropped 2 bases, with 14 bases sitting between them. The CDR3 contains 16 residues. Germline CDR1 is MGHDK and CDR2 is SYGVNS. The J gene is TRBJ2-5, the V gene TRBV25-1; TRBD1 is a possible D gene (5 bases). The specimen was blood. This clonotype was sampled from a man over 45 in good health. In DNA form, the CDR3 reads TGTGCCAGCAGTGAATCTAACAAGGGGCAACAAGAGACCCAGTACTTC. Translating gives CASSESNKGQQETQYF.